The T cell receptor (beta chain) under discussion was sequenced for a study of CD8+ T cells in alopecia areata. The authors extracted RNA and reverse transcribed it into cDNA as the sequencing template. The method was immunoSEQ multiplex PCR; TCRdb's version includes in-frame clones alone and lacks a portion of them. This table holds 70,000 or so clones, 55% to 75% found once. Looked up from germline, CDR1 is SGDLS and CDR2 is YYNGEE. The V end was cut by 1 base, the J end by 2 bases, with 13 bases between. The CDR3 covers 15 residues. The study's findings and limits: Sharing of TCRs across patients appeared less clear than in mice, possibly for HLA-related reasons.

For this clone: Its antigen is unidentified.

The source is a human donor with alopecia areata. The specimen comprised CD8+ T cells sorted from blood, sampled at week 0. The chain uses TRBV9 and TRBJ2-7; tentatively, D is TRBD1 or TRBD2 (5 bases each). The CDR3 nucleotides read TGTGCCAGCAGCGTATTGAGGGGTTATGCCTACGAGCAGTACTTC. Residues: CASSVLRGYAYEQYF.